The source of this T cell receptor (beta chain) is a study of cytomegalovirus exposure and HLA in healthy donors. Whole-study findings and limits: DRB1 showed the most TCR associations and HLA-C the fewest in a later analysis, as rates varied by HLA locus. Prediction of most subjects' HLA-A and HLA-B alleles by TCR beta sequences was reportedly accurate.

The germline gives CDR1 MNHNY, CDR2 SVGAGI (reference sequence). The CDR3 consists of 11 residues. V shed 5 bases and J shed 8 bases, with 7 bases lying between them. Concerning this clone: Its target is unknown.

Donors were ostensibly healthy at sampling, although undocumented immune exposures were probable. The PCR had 60 Vbeta and 13 Jbeta primers. This table comes from immunoSEQ multiplex PCR, and its TCRdb copy is limited to in-frame clones, with some not included. This table has approximately 170,000 clones, 80% appearing once. The clonotype comes from a male donor in good health and CMV-seronegative. The V gene is TRBV6-6, the J gene TRBJ1-5; no firm D call. The sequenced material came from PBMCs. The CDR3 region has the DNA TGTGCCAGCAGTGCCGGTGAGCCCCAGCATTTT. As protein: CASSAGEPQHF.